This TCR beta chain stems from a study of blood T cell repertoires in COVID-19. Study details: Samples of COVID-19 (acute and convalescent) were obtained from the United States, Italy and Spain. PBMCs, B-cell-depleted T cells, or T cells were the source of the cDNA or gDNA that made up the material.

Under the authors' procedure: Researchers report that nucleated cell counts were estimated from reference gene primer amplification. The repertoire was sequenced with immunoSEQ multiplex PCR; TCRdb's copy has only in-frame clones and lacks some. V and J calls and clone size are copied from that table; D and trimming were computed from the DNA. The top ten clones hold about 2.5% of a sample with 300,000 to 350,000 clones, 87% of them seen once. V lost 7 bases, J lost 7 bases, and 18 bases lay in between. Germline-derived CDR1 and CDR2 are SGDLS and YYNGEE. This CDR3 spans 14 amino acids. Sequences were obtained from peripheral blood. This receptor was obtained from a man between 18 and 29 years old with active or convalescent COVID-19. The V call is TRBV9, the J call TRBJ1-5; D is perhaps TRBD1 (5 bases). CDR3 DNA sequence: TGTGCCAGCTCGGGGGGAGCAGTGGGACAGCCCCAGCATTTT. Translated, it gives CASSGGAVGQPQHF.